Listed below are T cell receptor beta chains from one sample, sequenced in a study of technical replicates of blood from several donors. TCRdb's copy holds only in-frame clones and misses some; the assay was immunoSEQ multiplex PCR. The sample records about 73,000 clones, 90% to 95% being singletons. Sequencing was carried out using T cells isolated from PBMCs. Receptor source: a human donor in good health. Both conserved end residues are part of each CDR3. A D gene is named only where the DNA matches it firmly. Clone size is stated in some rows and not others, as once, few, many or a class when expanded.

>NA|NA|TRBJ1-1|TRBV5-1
CASSSFDMGDTEAFF
TGCGCCAGCAGCTCTTTTGACATGGGAGACACTGAAGCTTTCTTT
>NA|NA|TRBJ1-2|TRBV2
CASSEADTDYGYTF
TGTGCCAGCAGTGAAGCCGACACCGACTATGGCTACACCTTC
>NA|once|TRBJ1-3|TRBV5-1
CASSLTGSSGNTIYF
TGCGCCAGCAGCTTGACAGGTTCCTCTGGAAACACCATATATTTT
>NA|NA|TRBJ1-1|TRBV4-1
CASSQLLSERNSGKNTEAFF
TGCGCCAGCAGCCAATTACTTTCCGAGCGGAACTCGGGCAAGAACACTGAAGCTTTCTTT
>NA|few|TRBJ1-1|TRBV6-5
CASSYSNLITEAFF
TGTGCCAGCAGTTACTCGAACTTGATCACTGAAGCTTTCTTT
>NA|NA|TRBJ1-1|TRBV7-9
CASSSPPSPTGRNTEAFF
TGTGCCAGCAGCTCTCCACCTAGCCCGACTGGGCGAAACACTGAAGCTTTCTTT
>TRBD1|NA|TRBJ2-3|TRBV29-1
CSVSRDRGDTQYF
TGCAGCGTTTCTCGGGACAGGGGAGATACGCAGTATTTT
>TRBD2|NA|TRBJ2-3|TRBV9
CASSVAGGLDTQYF
TGTGCCAGCAGCGTAGCGGGGGGGCTTGATACGCAGTATTTT
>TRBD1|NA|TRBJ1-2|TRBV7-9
CASSSGQVYGYTF
TGTGCCAGCAGCTCTGGACAGGTCTATGGCTACACCTTC
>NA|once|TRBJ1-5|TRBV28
CASSLREQGLRNQPQHF
TGTGCCAGCAGTTTGAGGGAACAGGGTTTGAGGAATCAGCCCCAGCATTTT
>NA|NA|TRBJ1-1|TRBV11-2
CASSSDVRTEAFF
TGTGCCAGCAGCTCAGATGTTCGGACTGAAGCTTTCTTT
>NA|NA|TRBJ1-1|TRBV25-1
CASSESTAGMYAEAFF
TGTGCCAGCAGTGAATCTACCGCAGGGATGTACGCTGAAGCTTTCTTT
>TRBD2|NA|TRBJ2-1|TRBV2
CASRLAGDPYNEQFF
TGTGCCAGCAGGCTAGCGGGGGATCCCTACAATGAGCAGTTCTTC
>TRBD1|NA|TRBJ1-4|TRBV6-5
CASSRSGQVMQKLFF
TGTGCCAGCAGTAGGTCAGGACAGGTCATGCAAAAACTGTTTTTT
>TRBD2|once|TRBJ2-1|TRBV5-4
CASSGGLAGYNEQFF
TGTGCCAGCAGCGGGGGACTAGCGGGCTACAATGAGCAGTTCTTC
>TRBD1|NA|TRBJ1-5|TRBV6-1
CASRIPGQGYQPQHF
TGTGCCAGCAGAATCCCGGGACAGGGCTATCAGCCCCAGCATTTT
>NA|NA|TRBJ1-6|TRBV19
CASSPRQVASSPLHF
TGTGCCAGTAGTCCCAGACAGGTCGCGAGTTCACCCCTCCACTTT
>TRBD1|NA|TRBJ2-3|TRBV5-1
CASSRDRGGTDTQYF
TGCGCCAGCAGCCGGGACAGGGGGGGCACAGATACGCAGTATTTT
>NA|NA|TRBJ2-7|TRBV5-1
CASSSPWGGTPTYEQYF
TGCGCCAGCAGCTCACCATGGGGCGGGACGCCCACCTACGAGCAGTACTTC
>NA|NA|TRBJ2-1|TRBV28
CASSATVLPYNEQFF
TGTGCCAGCAGTGCCACAGTGTTGCCCTACAATGAGCAGTTCTTC
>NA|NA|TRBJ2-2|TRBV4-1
CATKTLSGYGELFF
TGCGCCACCAAGACCCTCTCGGGATACGGGGAGCTGTTTTTT
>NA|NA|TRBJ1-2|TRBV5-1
CASSPATEDYGYTF
TGCGCCAGCAGCCCAGCGACGGAGGACTATGGCTACACCTTC
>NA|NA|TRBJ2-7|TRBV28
CASSKEAIFYEQYF
TGTGCCAGCAGCAAAGAAGCTATTTTCTACGAGCAGTACTTC
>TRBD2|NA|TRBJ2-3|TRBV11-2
CASSLVGSGGTNTQYF
TGTGCCAGCAGCTTAGTAGGTAGCGGGGGGACTAATACGCAGTATTTT
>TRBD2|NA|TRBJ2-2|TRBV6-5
CASSFGLATGELFF
TGTGCCAGCAGCTTCGGACTAGCGACCGGGGAGCTGTTTTTT
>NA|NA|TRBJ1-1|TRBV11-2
CASSLRQVFGVNTEAFF
TGTGCCAGCAGCTTAAGACAGGTATTCGGGGTGAACACTGAAGCTTTCTTT
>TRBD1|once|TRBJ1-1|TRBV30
CAWRGTGMSTEAFF
TGTGCCTGGAGAGGGACAGGGATGAGCACTGAAGCTTTCTTT
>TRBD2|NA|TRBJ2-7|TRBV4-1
CASSQEAGGSSYEQYF
TGCGCCAGCAGCCAAGAGGCCGGGGGGAGCTCCTACGAGCAGTACTTC
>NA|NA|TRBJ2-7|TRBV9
CASSVAIHEQYF
TGTGCCAGCAGCGTAGCTATCCACGAGCAGTACTTC
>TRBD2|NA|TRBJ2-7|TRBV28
CASSSPGKREGTYEQYF
TGTGCCAGCAGTTCACCGGGAAAGCGGGAGGGAACCTACGAGCAGTACTTC
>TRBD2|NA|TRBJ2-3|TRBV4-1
CASSQGPAGGPDTQYF
TGCGCCAGCAGCCAAGGTCCAGCGGGGGGGCCAGATACGCAGTATTTT
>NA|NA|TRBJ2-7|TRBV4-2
CASSQGGLAYEQYF
TGTGCCAGCAGCCAGGGGGGACTTGCCTACGAGCAGTACTTC
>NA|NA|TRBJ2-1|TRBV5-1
CASSPVLSYNEQFF
TGCGCCAGCAGCCCGGTACTTAGCTACAATGAGCAGTTCTTC
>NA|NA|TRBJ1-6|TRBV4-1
CASSQDHESSYNSPLHF
TGCGCCAGCAGCCAAGACCACGAGAGCTCCTATAATTCACCCCTCCACTTT
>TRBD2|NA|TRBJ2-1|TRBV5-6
CASSTGLVKFF
TGTGCCAGCAGCACCGGACTAGTTAAGTTCTTC
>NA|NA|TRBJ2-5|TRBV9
CASSPAGIGETQYF
TGTGCCAGCAGCCCTGCAGGGATTGGGGAGACCCAGTACTTC
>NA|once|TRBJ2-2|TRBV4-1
CASSQVVAVLNTGELFF
TGCGCCAGCAGCCAAGTCGTGGCGGTGCTGAACACCGGGGAGCTGTTTTTT
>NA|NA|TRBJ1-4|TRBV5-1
CASSLGDFNEKLFF
TGCGCCAGCAGCTTGGGGGACTTTAATGAAAAACTGTTTTTT
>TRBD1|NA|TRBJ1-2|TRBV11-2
CASRKGTGARDNYGYTF
TGTGCCAGCAGAAAGGGGACAGGGGCCAGGGATAACTATGGCTACACCTTC
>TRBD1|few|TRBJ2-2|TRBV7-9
CASLGQGNTGELFF
TGTGCCAGCTTGGGACAGGGGAACACCGGGGAGCTGTTTTTT
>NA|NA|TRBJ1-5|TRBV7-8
CASSPTDSNQPQHF
TGTGCCAGCAGCCCCACAGACAGCAATCAGCCCCAGCATTTT
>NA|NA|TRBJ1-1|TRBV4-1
CASSQRTPNTEAFF
TGCGCCAGCAGCCAGAGGACACCAAACACTGAAGCTTTCTTT
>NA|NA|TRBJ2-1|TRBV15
CATSRDFGGWQFF
TGTGCCACCAGCAGAGATTTCGGGGGATGGCAGTTCTTC
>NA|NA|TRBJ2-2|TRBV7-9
CASSSGAGELFF
TGTGCCAGCAGCTCGGGGGCCGGGGAGCTGTTTTTT
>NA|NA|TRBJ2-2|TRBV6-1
CASRAPLNTGELFF
TGTGCCAGCAGGGCACCCCTGAACACCGGGGAGCTGTTTTTT
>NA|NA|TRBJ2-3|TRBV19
CASWSGSTDTQYF
TGTGCCAGTTGGTCGGGAAGCACAGATACGCAGTATTTT
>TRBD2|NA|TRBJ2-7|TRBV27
CASSPLAALGDEQYF
TGTGCCAGCAGTCCCCTAGCGGCCCTGGGGGACGAGCAGTACTTC
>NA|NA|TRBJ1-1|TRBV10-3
CAISEGMNTEAFF
TGTGCCATCTCAGAGGGCATGAACACTGAAGCTTTCTTT
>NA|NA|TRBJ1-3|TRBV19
CASSSSSGNTIYF
TGTGCCAGTTCGTCGAGCTCTGGAAACACCATATATTTT
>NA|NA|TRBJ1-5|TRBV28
CASSLDRYQPQHF
TGTGCCAGCAGTTTAGACAGGTACCAGCCCCAGCATTTT
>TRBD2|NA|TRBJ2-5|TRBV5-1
CASSLGLREGETQYF
TGCGCCAGCAGCTTGGGCTTGAGGGAGGGAGAGACCCAGTACTTC
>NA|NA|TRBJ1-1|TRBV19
CASSMQSNTEAFF
TGTGCCAGTAGTATGCAGTCGAACACTGAAGCTTTCTTT
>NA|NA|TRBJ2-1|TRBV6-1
CASNQVEIHEQFF
TGTGCCAGCAATCAAGTGGAGATCCATGAGCAGTTCTTC